These 29 T cell receptor beta chains were sequenced from one sample in a study of cytomegalovirus exposure and HLA in healthy donors. Researchers ran the PCR with 60 Vbeta and 13 Jbeta primers. Some clones are missing from TCRdb's copy, which holds only in-frame ones; the method was immunoSEQ multiplex PCR. Here the sample spans about 160,000 clones, 75% to 85% being singletons. The material sequenced was PBMCs. The source is a man aged 50 or older in good health and CMV-seropositive.

This chain connects TRBV28 to TRBJ2-3, with 7 bases fitting TRBD2. The CDR3 length is 14 residues. Trimming removed 8 bases from V and 2 bases from J; junction bases left unmatched: 7. Looked up from germline, CDR1 is MDHEN and CDR2 is SYDVKM. The CDR3 coding sequence is TGTGCCAGCCGGAGGGAGGGAGCCACAGATACGCAGTATTTT. This sequence encodes CASRREGATDTQYF.

This chain uses TRBV28 with TRBJ1-2; the match to TRBD1 covers 9 bases. Germline CDR1 and CDR2: MDHEN and SYDVKM. Unmatched junction bases numbered 12, after V lost 6 bases and J lost 4 bases. This CDR3 contains 16 residues. The CDR3 nucleotides read TGTGCCAGCAGAAAACTTTGGACAGGGGAGGGCTATGGCTACACCTTC. It yields the protein CASRKLWTGEGYGYTF.

The rearrangement joins TRBV6-4 to TRBJ1-5; 8 bases match TRBD1. Germline V gene sequence: CDR1 MRHNA, CDR2 SNTAGT. The CDR3 has 14 residues. V trimming: 5 bases; J trimming: 2 bases; junction bases outside the gene matches: 2. CDR3 region: CASSPTGGNQPQHF. The CDR3 DNA follows: TGTGCCAGCAGTCCGACAGGGGGCAATCAGCCCCAGCATTTT.

The rearrangement joins TRBV6-5 to TRBJ1-1; D remains ambiguous. Per germline, CDR1 MNHEY and CDR2 SVGAGI. V was trimmed by 2 bases and J by 4 bases, leaving 8 bases between them. The CDR3 is 13 residues long. The CDR3 DNA follows: TGTGCCAGCAGTTACCGACGGAGCACTGAAGCTTTCTTT. Protein sequence: CASSYRRSTEAFF.

The genes are TRBV5-6 and TRBJ1-3, with TRBD1 as a possible D gene (5 bases). Trimming cost V 1 base and J 4 bases, with 12 bases left between them. CDR3 length: 15 residues. Looked up from germline, CDR1 is SGHDT and CDR2 is YYEEEE. The CDR3 nucleotides read TGTGCCAGCAGCTTGCAGGGAACCGGAGGAAACACCATATATTTT. Translation gives CASSLQGTGGNTIYF.

The gene calls are TRBV27 and TRBJ2-7; 7 bases are shared with TRBD1. There are 14 residues in the CDR3. Germline CDR1 is MNHEY and CDR2 is SMNVEV (reference sequence). Trimming removed 6 bases from V and 3 bases from J; junction bases left unmatched: 8. CDR3 protein: CASSPTGYLYEQYF. In nucleotides, the CDR3 is TGTGCCAGCAGCCCGACAGGGTACCTCTACGAGCAGTACTTC.

The chain is built from TRBV5-8 and TRBJ2-2, with TRBD1 identical over 11 bases. The CDR3 runs 18 residues. V shed 4 bases and J 3 bases; nucleotides not matched to a gene: 11. In germline, CDR1 is SGHTS, CDR2 YDEGEE. This chain's CDR3 is CASSLRDRGYGDTGELFF. The CDR3 DNA is TGTGCCAGCAGCCTCCGGGACAGGGGGTACGGGGACACCGGGGAGCTGTTTTTT.

V gene TRBV5-4 combines with J gene TRBJ2-7; D is perhaps TRBD1 (6 bases). Germline V gives CDR1 SGHNT, CDR2 YYREEE (reference sequence). The CDR3 spans 14 residues. Trimming removed 4 bases at V and 0 bases at J, with 11 bases between. The CDR3 nucleotides read TGTGCCAGCAGCCGAGGACAGAGCTCCTACGAGCAGTACTTC. This gives the protein CASSRGQSSYEQYF.

The chain combines TRBV5-6 with TRBJ2-3; 8 bases match TRBD2. V shed 3 bases and J 2 bases; nucleotides not matched to a gene: 5. CDR3 length equals 15 residues. The germline V gene encodes CDR1 SGHDT and CDR2 YYEEEE. The CDR3: CASSSAGGATDTQYF. The CDR3 region has the DNA TGTGCCAGCAGCTCTGCGGGGGGTGCCACAGATACGCAGTATTTT. The full variable domain, rest sourced from reference TRBV5-6 and TRBJ2-3, is DAGVTQSPTHLIKTRGQQVTLRCSPKSGHDTVSWYQQALGQGPQFIFQYYEEEERQRGNFPDRFSGHQFPNYSSELNVNALLLGDSALYLCASSSAGGATDTQYFGPGTRLTVL.

The chain employs TRBV5-1 and TRBJ1-2; TRBD1 is a possible D gene (5 bases). CDR3 size: 16 residues. V was trimmed by 4 bases and J by 5 bases, leaving 21 bases between them. Germline V gene data show CDR1 as SGHRS and CDR2 as YFSETQ. The CDR3 sequence: CASSVGTARQWYGYTF. Written as DNA, the CDR3 is TGCGCCAGCAGCGTTGGGACTGCCAGGCAGTGGTATGGCTACACCTTC.

This clone was counted once. The V gene is TRBV6-1, the J gene TRBJ2-3; TRBD2 aligns across 9 bases. From germline, CDR1 is MNHNS and CDR2 SASEGT. This CDR3 is built from 14 residues. The V segment lost 6 bases and the J segment 2 bases; nucleotides outside the gene matches: 3. CDR3 loop: CASRTSGPTDTQYF. The DNA of the CDR3 is TGTGCCAGCAGGACTAGCGGCCCCACAGATACGCAGTATTTT.

This clone showed up just once. The chain combines TRBV19 with TRBJ1-2, with 7 nucleotides matching TRBD1. J was trimmed by 7 bases and V by 1 base; bases with no gene match: 9. This CDR3 spans 15 amino acids. The germline CDR1 and CDR2 sequences are LNHDA and SQIVND (reference sequence). CDR3: CASSIGQGAAAGYTF. In DNA form, the CDR3 reads TGTGCCAGTAGTATAGGACAGGGCGCCGCCGCTGGCTACACCTTC.

The rearrangement joins TRBV11-2 to TRBJ1-1; the D is unclear. The CDR3 has 13 amino acids. CDR1 is SGHAT and CDR2 is FQNNGV in the germline V gene. With 0 bases removed from V and 2 bases from J, the gap between germline ends came to 4 bases. The CDR3 coding sequence is TGTGCCAGCAGCTTAGACCCTAACACTGAAGCTTTCTTT. It yields the protein CASSLDPNTEAFF. The whole variable domain, remainder taken from reference TRBV11-2 and TRBJ1-1, is EAGVAQSPRYKIIEKRQSVAFWCNPISGHATLYWYQQILGQGPKLLIQFQNNGVVDDSQLPKDRFSAERLKGVDSTLKIQPAKLEDSAVYLCASSLDPNTEAFFGQGTRLTVV.

This chain connects TRBV6-6 to TRBJ1-4; unclear D gene. CDR1 is MNHNY and CDR2 is SVGAGI in the germline V gene (reference sequence). V was pared by 4 bases and J by 5 bases, with 17 bases between. The CDR3 totals 16 residues. The CDR3 coding sequence is TGTGCCAGCAGTTCGACGGGTGGCCTTCTCAATGAAAAACTGTTTTTT. This translates into CASSSTGGLLNEKLFF.

The chain uses TRBV4-3 and TRBJ2-5; tentative D call: TRBD2 (6 bases). From germline, CDR1 is LGHNA and CDR2 YSLEER. CDR3 size: 15 residues. Trimming shortened V by 3 bases and J by 3 bases, and 14 bases separated the two germline ends. The CDR3 is CASSHDRDFEETQYF. CDR3 in DNA: TGCGCCAGCAGCCATGACCGGGACTTTGAAGAGACCCAGTACTTC.

This chain connects TRBV7-9 to TRBJ1-3; 8 bases agree with TRBD1. CDR3 length: 16 residues. The trim removed 5 bases at V and 3 bases at J, leaving 9 bases unmatched. Germline lookup yields CDR1 SEHNR and CDR2 FQNEAQ (reference sequence). CDR3 in DNA: TGTGCCAGCAGCACACCCCCGACAGGGGATGGAAACACCATATATTTT. Its translation is CASSTPPTGDGNTIYF.

The J gene is TRBJ2-1, the V gene TRBV10-1, with a possible D match to TRBD2 (5 bases). Germline-derived CDR1 and CDR2 are WNHNN and SYGVQD (reference sequence). The CDR3 loop spans 16 amino acids. V was shortened by 0 bases and J by 1 base, with 10 bases between the two germline ends. The DNA for the CDR3 is TGCGCCAGCAGTGAGTCGAGCGGCGGATCCTACAATGAGCAGTTCTTC. Its translation: CASSESSGGSYNEQFF.

The V and J genes are TRBV19 and TRBJ2-5; 7 bases align to TRBD2. V lost 3 bases and J lost 5; bases outside the gene matches: 18. This CDR3 region has 18 residues. Germline CDR1 is LNHDA and CDR2 is SQIVND (reference sequence). The CDR3 nucleotides are TGTGCCAGTAGTATCCGAATTCGGCTTGCGGGGGAGGTGGAGACCCAGTACTTC. Its translation: CASSIRIRLAGEVETQYF.

The V gene is TRBV19, the J gene TRBJ1-2; TRBD1 might be the D (5 bases). The V end lost 6 bases, the J end lost 0 bases, and 11 bases lay between the germline ends. The CDR3 length is 14 residues. Per germline, CDR1 LNHDA and CDR2 SQIVND (reference sequence). The CDR3 DNA reads as TGTGCCAGTAGCAGCACGGGGGCTAACTATGGCTACACCTTC. The encoded protein is CASSSTGANYGYTF.

J is TRBJ2-5 and V is TRBV9; 7 nucleotides agree with TRBD2. Trimming removed 0 bases from V and 4 bases from J; junction bases left unmatched: 6. CDR1 and CDR2 from the germline V gene are SGDLS and YYNGEE. The CDR3 is 15 amino acids. DNA of the CDR3: TGTGCCAGCAGCGTAGCTGAGGGGAGGGGAGAGACCCAGTACTTC. This encodes CASSVAEGRGETQYF.

The chain employs TRBV27 and TRBJ2-4; TRBD2 agrees at 8 bases. The V and J ends lost 2 bases and 8 bases, in that order; junction bases with no gene match: 8. The germline CDR1 and CDR2 sequences are MNHEY and SMNVEV (reference sequence). The length of the CDR3 is 15 residues. The DNA of the CDR3 is TGTGCCAGCAGTTTACGGGAGGGGGGGATATACATTCAGTACTTC. It specifies CASSLREGGIYIQYF.

The DNA of the CDR3 is TGTGCCAGCAGTTTAGGGACAGGGGTTGAGCAGTTCTTC. This encodes CASSLGTGVEQFF. The chain couples TRBV28 to TRBJ2-1, with 10 bases matching TRBD1. This CDR3 has 13 amino acids. Trimming removed 2 bases from V and 9 bases from J; junction bases left unmatched: 1. Germline CDR1 is MDHEN and CDR2 is SYDVKM.

This clone was seen a single time. The rearrangement joins TRBV11-2 to TRBJ2-2; D is ambiguous. The CDR3 has 14 amino acids. V lost 3 bases, J lost 4 bases, and 9 bases lay in between. Germline V gene sequence: CDR1 SGHAT, CDR2 FQNNGV. The DNA for the CDR3 is TGTGCCAGCAGCTTCCTCTTAATCACCGGGGAGCTGTTTTTT. Protein sequence: CASSFLLITGELFF. The variable domain in full, with the rest retrieved from reference TRBV11-2 and TRBJ2-2, is EAGVAQSPRYKIIEKRQSVAFWCNPISGHATLYWYQQILGQGPKLLIQFQNNGVVDDSQLPKDRFSAERLKGVDSTLKIQPAKLEDSAVYLCASSFLLITGELFFGEGSRLTVL.

This rearrangement joins TRBV7-6 to TRBJ1-2; TRBD1 matches 8 bases. Germline V gives CDR1 SGHVS, CDR2 FNYEAQ. V lost 4 bases and J lost 8; bases outside the gene matches: 3. The CDR3 length is 12 residues. The CDR3 coding sequence is TGTGCCAGCAGCTCCGGACAGGGCGGCTACACCTTC. Translated, it gives CASSSGQGGYTF. Together with reference TRBV7-6 and TRBJ1-2, the CDR3 gives the full variable domain: GAGVSQSPRYKVTKRGQDVALRCDPISGHVSLYWYRQALGQGPEFLTYFNYEAQQDKSGLPNDRFSAERPEGSISTLTIQRTEQRDSAMYRCASSSGQGGYTFGSGTRLTVV.

The chain combines TRBV7-3 with TRBJ2-2; 11 nucleotides match TRBD2. The CDR3 spans 16 residues. The ends lost 2 bases at V and 5 bases at J; junction bases unmatched: 4. Germline V gene sequence: CDR1 SGHTA, CDR2 FQGTGA. The CDR3 DNA reads TGTGCCAGCAGCTTAGGCCTAGCGGGAGGAACCGGGGAGCTGTTTTTT. Encoded protein: CASSLGLAGGTGELFF.

The chain is built from TRBV6-5 and TRBJ2-3, with D possibly matching TRBD1 (6 bases). CDR1 and CDR2 from the germline V gene are MNHEY and SVGAGI. The V gene lost 2 bases and the J gene lost 8 bases, with 14 bases spanning the gap. The CDR3 runs 14 residues. This CDR3 reads CASSYSRGQITQYF. The CDR3 DNA reads as TGTGCCAGCAGTTACAGCAGGGGCCAAATTACGCAGTATTTT.

The rearrangement uses TRBV7-4 and TRBJ1-1; the D is unclear. V lost 1 base to trimming and J lost 1 base, with 13 bases between them. CDR1 SGHVT and CDR2 SQSDAQ come from the germline V gene. The CDR3 consists of 16 residues. The CDR3 spells CASSLGRRAGNTEAFF. The CDR3 bases are TGTGCCAGCAGCTTAGGTCGGAGGGCCGGGAACACTGAAGCTTTCTTT.

DNA for the CDR3: TGTGCCAGCAGCCCATCTGCGGGAGACTACAATGAGCAGTTCTTC. Translation gives CASSPSAGDYNEQFF. The gene calls are TRBV9 and TRBJ2-1; 7 nucleotides match TRBD2. J gave up 3 bases and V 4 bases, and 7 bases lay outside the gene matches. CDR1 and CDR2 from the germline V gene are SGDLS and YYNGEE. The CDR3 has 15 amino acids. Full variable domain (remainder filled in from reference TRBV9 and TRBJ2-1): DSGVTQTPKHLITATGQRVTLRCSPRSGDLSVYWYQQSLDQGLQFLIQYYNGEERAKGNILERFSAQQFPDLHSELNLSSLELGDSALYFCASSPSAGDYNEQFFGPGTRLTVL.

The table lists this clone with a few counts. The chain is built from TRBV18 and TRBJ1-2; 10 nucleotides align to TRBD1. V gave up 6 bases and J gave up 4 bases; unmatched junction bases: 8. Per the germline V gene, CDR1 is KGHSH and CDR2 is LQKENI. The CDR3 runs to 15 residues. CDR3 nucleotide sequence: TGTGCCAGCTCCGCCGCCGACAGGGGGCTCTATGGCTACACCTTC. As protein: CASSAADRGLYGYTF.